The rows below give T cell receptor beta chains drawn from one sample of a study of immune cell composition in non-small cell lung cancer. Sequencing used immunoSEQ multiplex PCR; TCRdb keeps in-frame clones, though not all of them. The sample holds some 7,000 clones, over 60% seen once. What was sequenced was non-adjacent lung tissue. These receptors all stem from a human donor with non-small cell lung cancer. Both conserved end residues are trimmed from each CDR3.

v_gene: TRBV12-2; j_gene: TRBJ2-2; CDR3aa: ASRFHRGTGELF
v_gene: TRBV6-5; j_gene: TRBJ2-7; CDR3aa: ASTTSSGRAYEQY
v_gene: TRBV11-2; j_gene: TRBJ2-2; CDR3aa: ASSLEQGNTGELF
v_gene: TRBV19; j_gene: TRBJ2-3; CDR3aa: ASTGGVGDTQY
v_gene: TRBV15; j_gene: TRBJ2-1; CDR3aa: ATSRDRTPQF
v_gene: TRBV7-8; j_gene: TRBJ2-1; CDR3aa: ASSRQGPYNEQF
v_gene: TRBV9; j_gene: TRBJ2-5; CDR3aa: ASSVGDSGGGGETQY
v_gene: TRBV19; j_gene: TRBJ2-3; CDR3aa: ASSIARGDTQY
v_gene: TRBV10-1; j_gene: TRBJ2-3; CDR3aa: ASSLLAGNTDTQY
v_gene: TRBV5-5; j_gene: TRBJ2-3; CDR3aa: ASSGSGSVTDTQY
v_gene: TRBV6-1; j_gene: TRBJ1-1; CDR3aa: AINTDMNTEAF
v_gene: TRBV6-5; j_gene: TRBJ2-7; CDR3aa: ASRDNYEQY
v_gene: TRBV5-6; j_gene: TRBJ2-1; CDR3aa: ASSRPSGTGIHEQF
v_gene: TRBV2; j_gene: TRBJ2-7; CDR3aa: ACKYYEQY
v_gene: TRBV5-6; j_gene: TRBJ1-2; CDR3aa: ASSPRTGGNYGYT
v_gene: TRBV9; j_gene: TRBJ1-2; CDR3aa: ASSVGQGVSGYT
v_gene: TRBV19; j_gene: TRBJ1-1; CDR3aa: ASSNNRDTEAF
v_gene: TRBV7-6; j_gene: TRBJ2-5; CDR3aa: ASSLIDQETQY
v_gene: TRBV5-1; j_gene: TRBJ1-2; CDR3aa: ASSFDRGRDYGYT
v_gene: TRBV4-1; j_gene: TRBJ2-5; CDR3aa: ASSYRGGETQY
v_gene: TRBV27; j_gene: TRBJ2-2; CDR3aa: ASSLSAGELF
v_gene: TRBV13; j_gene: TRBJ2-7; CDR3aa: ASSLEGTSIEQY
v_gene: TRBV29-1; j_gene: TRBJ2-7; CDR3aa: SVKGGSGSYEQY
v_gene: TRBV7-3; j_gene: TRBJ1-1; CDR3aa: ASSTYLNTEAF
v_gene: TRBV27; j_gene: TRBJ2-5; CDR3aa: ASSEQGQETQY
v_gene: TRBV27; j_gene: TRBJ2-7; CDR3aa: ASSLVPGVEQY
v_gene: TRBV7-2; j_gene: TRBJ2-7; CDR3aa: ASSLSNAYEQY
v_gene: TRBV28; j_gene: TRBJ2-3; CDR3aa: ASSGSGPRADTQY
v_gene: TRBV7-9; j_gene: TRBJ1-1; CDR3aa: ASSFSVVNTEAF
v_gene: TRBV5-5; j_gene: TRBJ2-2; CDR3aa: ASSRGPDTGELF
v_gene: TRBV4-3; j_gene: TRBJ2-3; CDR3aa: ASSQEIPRGRGTDTQY
v_gene: TRBV6-5; j_gene: TRBJ2-2; CDR3aa: ASSYATGAGTGELF
v_gene: TRBV6-5; j_gene: TRBJ1-1; CDR3aa: ASRATGGGGAF
v_gene: TRBV4-1; j_gene: TRBJ2-3; CDR3aa: ASSRQRGGDTQY
v_gene: TRBV30; j_gene: TRBJ2-5; CDR3aa: AWSVGVRETQY
v_gene: TRBV15; j_gene: TRBJ2-3; CDR3aa: ATSKTSASTDTQY
v_gene: TRBV28; j_gene: TRBJ1-2; CDR3aa: ASSLPIQSYGYT